A single sample is the source of the 21 T cell receptor beta chains below, sequenced in a study of blood T cell repertoires in COVID-19. The method was immunoSEQ multiplex PCR; TCRdb's version includes in-frame clones alone and lacks a portion of them. The sample has about 320,000 clones; about 83% are singletons. The sample was peripheral blood. All receptors come from a woman aged 45-65 years with acute or convalescent COVID-19.

This chain uses TRBV2 with TRBJ2-4, with D unclear. Per the germline V gene, CDR1 is SNHLY and CDR2 is FYNNEI. The CDR3 spans 11 residues. The V end lost 6 bases, the J end lost 7 bases, and 7 bases lay between the germline ends. CDR3 protein: CASSVQNIQYF. DNA of the CDR3: TGTGCCAGCAGCGTCCAGAACATTCAGTACTTC.

This clone occurred a few times. The CDR3 DNA reads TGTGCCAGCAGCTCCCGGGACAGCGGCAATGAGCAGTTCTTC. Amino acid sequence: CASSSRDSGNEQFF. V usage is TRBV5-4 and J usage is TRBJ2-1; TRBD1 agrees at 7 bases. This CDR3 has 14 amino acids. The V gene end was trimmed by 3 bases and the J gene end by 6 bases; junction bases not matched to a gene: 6. Germline lookup yields CDR1 SGHNT and CDR2 YYREEE (reference sequence).

The chain couples TRBV5-6 to TRBJ2-1, with 9 nucleotides matching TRBD1. The CDR3 sequence is 16 residues long. The germline CDR1 and CDR2 sequences are SGHDT and YYEEEE. J gave up 3 bases and V 4 bases, and 8 bases lay outside the gene matches. In DNA, the CDR3 is TGTGCCAGCAGCCGGGACAGGGAGCAGGTCTACAATGAGCAGTTCTTC. Translated, it gives CASSRDREQVYNEQFF.

This clone was seen a single time. The chain joins TRBV15 to TRBJ2-7, with D uncertain. This CDR3 is built from 14 residues. The germline V gene has CDR1 LNHNV and CDR2 YYDKDF (reference sequence). The V end lost 1 base, the J end lost 1 base, and 8 bases lay between the germline ends. CDR3: CATSRVQNSYEQYV. The CDR3, as DNA: TGTGCCACCAGCAGAGTTCAGAATTCCTACGAGCAGTACGTC.

This clone was detected only once. V is TRBV30 and J is TRBJ2-1; 9 bases fit TRBD2. Germline assignment: CDR1 GTSNPN and CDR2 SVGIG (reference sequence). J lost 7 bases, V lost 5 bases, and 12 bases had no gene match. The CDR3 is made up of 15 amino acids. In nucleotides, the CDR3 is TGTGCCTGGGGGTTAGGCGGGAGGGCCGGAAATGAGCAGTTCTTC. This encodes CAWGLGGRAGNEQFF.

The chain uses TRBV2 and TRBJ2-2; TRBD1 aligns across 9 bases. V shed 3 bases and J 6 bases; nucleotides not matched to a gene: 8. The germline CDR1 and CDR2 sequences are SNHLY and FYNNEI. This CDR3 contains 16 residues. CDR3: CASSDSYRGRAGELFF. The CDR3 nucleotides read TGTGCCAGCAGTGACAGTTACAGGGGGCGGGCCGGGGAGCTGTTTTTT.

The chain combines TRBV18 with TRBJ1-4; unclear D gene. V lost 2 bases and J lost 5, with 3 bases in between. CDR3 length: 12 residues. Germline lookup yields CDR1 KGHSH and CDR2 LQKENI. CDR3 in DNA: TGTGCCAGCTCACCAGAGAATGAAAAACTGTTTTTT. The encoded protein is CASSPENEKLFF. Filled out from reference TRBV18 and TRBJ1-4, the complete variable domain reads NAGVMQNPRHLVRRRGQEARLRCSPMKGHSHVYWYRQLPEEGLKFMVYLQKENIIDESGMPKERFSAEFPKEGPSILRIQQVVRGDSAAYFCASSPENEKLFFGSGTQLSVL.

V and J are TRBV5-4 and TRBJ1-1, with 7 bases identical to TRBD1. With V trimmed by 2 bases and J by 3 bases, 10 bases remained unmatched. CDR1 and CDR2 (germline): SGHNT, YYREEE (reference sequence). This CDR3 spans 16 amino acids. CDR3 nucleotide sequence: TGTGCCAGCAGCTTAGAAACAGGGGCTGGGGACACTGAAGCTTTCTTT. It translates to CASSLETGAGDTEAFF.

The chain recombines TRBV10-3 with TRBJ1-2; TRBD1 is a possible D gene (6 bases). The CDR3 has 13 residues. Per germline, CDR1 ENHRY and CDR2 SYGVKD. The V and J ends lost 3 bases and 6 bases respectively, with 11 bases between them. CDR3 region: CAISEQGVDGYTF. The CDR3 DNA is TGTGCCATCAGTGAACAGGGTGTCGATGGCTACACCTTC.

The chain links TRBV20-1 to TRBJ1-1; possibly TRBD1 for D (5 bases). Trimming shortened V by 3 bases and J by 8 bases, and 10 bases separated the two germline ends. Germline assignment: CDR1 DFQATT and CDR2 SNEGSKA (reference sequence). This CDR3 has 11 amino acids. CDR3: CSASPGGEAFF. As DNA, the CDR3 is TGCAGTGCTAGCCCTGGGGGGGAAGCTTTCTTT.

V usage is TRBV29-1 and J usage is TRBJ1-1; D is uncertain. V was pared by 5 bases and J by 11 bases, with 9 bases between. The CDR3 length is 9 residues. Germline lookup yields CDR1 SQVTM and CDR2 ANQGSEA. Here the CDR3 DNA reads TGCAGCGTTTCCCCGGGGGCTTTCTTT. Translation gives CSVSPGAFF.

This clone was counted a single time. This chain connects TRBV3-1 (or the pseudogene TRBV3-2) to TRBJ2-1, with D tentatively TRBD1 (6 bases). V dropped 6 bases and J dropped 8 bases, with 8 bases sitting between them. This CDR3 has 11 amino acids. Germline V gives CDR1 LGHDT, CDR2 YNNKEL (reference sequence). In DNA, the CDR3 is TGTGCCAGCAGGCACAGGGATGAGCAGTTCTTC. It translates to CASRHRDEQFF.

The chain is built from TRBV30 and TRBJ2-7, with D possibly matching TRBD2 (5 bases). The V end was cut by 8 bases, the J end by 2 bases, with 13 bases between. The CDR3 totals 12 residues. CDR1 GTSNPN and CDR2 SVGIG come from the germline V gene (reference sequence). CDR3 protein: CARRRGPYEQYF. The CDR3 nucleotides are TGTGCCCGTCGACGGGGTCCCTACGAGCAGTACTTC.

The chain joins TRBV18 to TRBJ2-5, with 9 nucleotides matching TRBD2. CDR3 length: 16 residues. The germline V gene has CDR1 KGHSH and CDR2 LQKENI. The V segment lost 2 bases and the J segment 5 bases; nucleotides outside the gene matches: 9. The CDR3 protein is CASSPWASGNSETQYF. The DNA of the CDR3 is TGTGCCAGCTCACCATGGGCTAGCGGGAACTCGGAGACCCAGTACTTC.

The rearrangement uses TRBV6-5 and TRBJ1-2; D remains unclear. Germline lookup yields CDR1 MNHEY and CDR2 SVGAGI. The CDR3 is made up of 12 amino acids. V was trimmed by 5 bases and J by 0 bases, leaving 4 bases between them. The CDR3 protein is CASSPSNYGYTF. In DNA form, the CDR3 reads TGTGCCAGCAGTCCTTCTAACTATGGCTACACCTTC.

The J gene is TRBJ2-3, the V gene TRBV11-2; 8 nucleotides agree with TRBD2. The CDR3 contains 16 residues. The ends lost 0 bases at V and 3 bases at J; junction bases unmatched: 5. The germline CDR1 and CDR2 sequences are SGHAT and FQNNGV. CDR3 sequence reads: CASSLEFRGGTDTQYF. DNA of the CDR3: TGTGCCAGCAGCTTAGAGTTTCGGGGGGGGACAGATACGCAGTATTTT.

The V gene is TRBV4-2, the J gene TRBJ2-7, with D perhaps matching TRBD2 (5 bases). The CDR3 runs to 16 residues. In germline, CDR1 is LGHNA, CDR2 YNFKEQ. V dropped 2 bases and J dropped 1 base, with 15 bases sitting between them. As DNA, the CDR3 is TGTGCCAGCAGCCAAAAAGGACTGGATGAATCCTACGAGCAGTACTTC. Translating gives CASSQKGLDESYEQYF.

The chain joins TRBV4-1 to TRBJ1-5, with D unclear. V lost 0 bases, J lost 7 bases, and 13 bases lay in between. CDR3 length: 15 residues. Germline CDR1 is MGHRA and CDR2 is YSYEKL. The CDR3 is CASSQEDGRGQPQHF. CDR3 sequence (DNA): TGCGCCAGCAGCCAAGAAGACGGACGGGGACAGCCCCAGCATTTT.

The chain carries TRBV10-1 and TRBJ1-1; unclear D gene. Germline V gene sequence: CDR1 WNHNN, CDR2 SYGVQD (reference sequence). There are 13 residues in the CDR3. Trimming stripped 5 bases from V and 3 bases from J, with 10 bases between. CDR3 bases: TGCGCCAGCAGTACGAGGGAAGACACTGAAGCTTTCTTT. It yields the protein CASSTREDTEAFF.

The V call is TRBV9, the J call TRBJ2-7, with 13 bases aligning to TRBD2. V was pared by 3 bases and J by 3 bases, with 3 bases of the junction left unmatched. Germline CDR1 and CDR2: SGDLS and YYNGEE. The CDR3 consists of 15 residues. The DNA for the CDR3 is TGTGCCAGCAGCGGCGGGACTAGCGGGGTCTACGAGCAGTACTTC. Amino acid sequence: CASSGGTSGVYEQYF.

V is TRBV30 and J is TRBJ2-1; TRBD2 might be the D (5 bases). Per germline, CDR1 GTSNPN and CDR2 SVGIG (reference sequence). Trimming took 3 bases from V and 7 from J, leaving 13 bases between them. This CDR3 region has 13 residues. CDR3 amino acids: CAWSTGMGNEQFF. Here the CDR3 DNA reads TGTGCCTGGAGCACGGGGATGGGTAATGAGCAGTTCTTC.